These 3 T cell receptor beta chains came from one sample sequenced in a study of blood T cell repertoires in COVID-19 (dated by TCRdb to 2019 to 2021). Libraries were constructed by the immunoSEQ multiplex PCR assay. TCRdb mirrors the immuneACCESS table, restricted to in-frame sequences. Some clones are absent from its copies; in checked studies, under half trace to an unresolved V gene, and the reason for the others is unknown. Counted in this sample were more than 95,000 clones; roughly 91% of them appeared once. Clones ranked in the top ten supply roughly 5.6% of the sample. The specimen was peripheral blood. All receptors come from a human donor in a cohort sampled during active COVID-19.

The genes are TRBV4-1 and TRBJ1-1, with 7 bases aligning to TRBD1. The J segment lost 8 bases and the V segment lost 4 bases, leaving 4 bases of the junction unmatched. There are 12 residues in the CDR3. In germline, CDR1 is MGHRA, CDR2 YSYEKL. CDR3: CASSLGTAEAFF. The CDR3 region has the DNA TGCGCCAGCAGCCTGGGGACAGCCGAAGCTTTCTTT.

The V gene is TRBV29-1, the J gene TRBJ2-1; 8 positions match TRBD1. The V gene end was trimmed by 1 base and the J gene end by 3 bases; junction bases not matched to a gene: 8. CDR3 length equals 16 residues. In germline, CDR1 is SQVTM, CDR2 ANQGSEA. CDR3 in amino acids: CSVEGWIGTGYNEQFF. As DNA, the CDR3 is TGCAGCGTTGAAGGGTGGATCGGGACAGGCTACAATGAGCAGTTCTTC.

This clone occurred once. The rearrangement links TRBV29-1 to TRBJ2-5; D unresolved. This CDR3 is 16 amino acids long. Per the germline V gene, CDR1 is SQVTM and CDR2 is ANQGSEA. The V gene lost 0 bases and the J gene lost 3 bases, with 17 bases spanning the gap. As DNA, the CDR3 is TGCAGCGTTGAAGATCTGGGTAGTTGGGCCAAAGAGACCCAGTACTTC. This encodes CSVEDLGSWAKETQYF.